Below are 8 T cell receptor beta chains sequenced from a single sample in a study of PD-L1 blockade in urothelial cancer. The repertoire was sequenced with immunoSEQ multiplex PCR; TCRdb's copy has only in-frame clones and lacks some. This table holds tens of thousands of clones, 75% to 95% found once. Material: PBMCs, obtained around atezolizumab (anti-PD-L1) treatment. These receptors were obtained from a man in his sixties or seventies with urothelial cancer.

This rearrangement joins TRBV28 to TRBJ1-3; 8 positions agree with TRBD1. J lost 2 bases, V lost 6 bases, and 0 bases had no gene match. This CDR3 is 13 amino acids long. From germline, CDR1 is MDHEN and CDR2 SYDVKM. In DNA, the CDR3 is TGTGCCAGCAGGACAGGGGCTGGAAACACCATATATTTT. Translating gives CASRTGAGNTIYF.

This clone showed up just a few times. J is TRBJ1-2 and V is TRBV6-5; no clear D gene. The CDR3 length is 13 residues. V lost 2 bases and J 7 bases, leaving 11 bases between the germline ends. Germline V lookup: CDR1 MNHEY, CDR2 SVGAGI. The CDR3 here is CASSYASEAGYTF. CDR3 DNA: TGTGCCAGCAGTTACGCGTCGGAGGCTGGCTACACCTTC.

The V and J genes are TRBV6-5 and TRBJ1-1; D perhaps matches TRBD1 (5 bases). This CDR3 is built from 13 residues. V gave up 7 bases and J gave up 11 bases, with 20 bases separating them. Germline values: CDR1 MNHEY, CDR2 SVGAGI. The CDR3 protein is CASTTPGGGMAFF. DNA of the CDR3: TGTGCCAGCACCACACCGGGGGGTGGGATGGCTTTCTTT.

This clone turned up a few times. V is TRBV25-1 and J is TRBJ2-1; 9 bases are a match to TRBD1. J gave up 7 bases and V 2 bases, and 6 bases lay outside the gene matches. The CDR3 has 15 residues. Germline-derived CDR1 and CDR2 are MGHDK and SYGVNS. The CDR3 spells CASSETQGARNEQFF. The CDR3 DNA is TGTGCCAGCAGTGAAACACAGGGGGCGAGAAATGAGCAGTTCTTC.

The chain carries TRBV6-5 and TRBJ1-2; D gene ambiguous. The germline V gene has CDR1 MNHEY and CDR2 SVGAGI. The CDR3 has 15 residues. Between the trimmed V and J ends, which lost 4 bases and 1 base, there was a span of 13 bases. CDR3 sequence: CASSSPSPVNYGYTF. CDR3 sequence (DNA): TGTGCCAGCAGTTCCCCTTCGCCAGTTAACTATGGCTACACCTTC.

This chain links TRBV6-6 with TRBJ2-3; 9 nucleotides agree with TRBD1. The CDR3 sequence is 16 residues long. V lost 6 bases and J lost 2; bases outside the gene matches: 9. CDR1 is MNHNY, CDR2 SVGAGI, per germline (reference sequence). The CDR3 DNA is TGTGCCAGCAGAAGTGGGACAGGGAGGGCCACAGATACGCAGTATTTT. Translating it yields CASRSGTGRATDTQYF.

The rearrangement links TRBV5-1 to TRBJ1-1; D gene unclear. This CDR3 comprises 13 residues. Germline V gives CDR1 SGHRS, CDR2 YFSETQ. V was clipped by 2 bases and J by 0 bases, with 5 bases between them. The CDR3 sequence is CASSFTVNTEAFF. CDR3 in DNA: TGCGCCAGCAGCTTTACAGTGAACACTGAAGCTTTCTTT.

This rearrangement joins TRBV27 to TRBJ1-5; TRBD1 matches 9 bases. Germline lookup yields CDR1 MNHEY and CDR2 SMNVEV (reference sequence). CDR3 size: 14 residues. With 6 bases clipped from V and 4 bases from J, the junction kept 4 bases outside the gene matches. CDR3 coding DNA: TGTGCCAGCAGGCTTGGACAGGGGAATCAGCCCCAGCATTTT. Translated, it gives CASRLGQGNQPQHF.